This T cell receptor (beta chain) was documented in a study of early T cells in non-severe SARS-CoV-2 infection. As for the study in general: Unsorted whole-blood RNA was sequenced in bulk, leaving chains unpaired.

The V end lost 0 bases, the J end lost 2 bases, and 9 bases lay between the germline ends. The CDR3 consists of 15 residues. Germline CDR1 and CDR2: KGHSH and LQKENI. This clonotype has a handful of counts. Its antigen is not known. Findings and limits, study-wide: Private and CD4 specificities were missed by VDJdb matching, skewed to anti-spike CD8.

Unique molecular identifiers tagged individual cDNA molecules. TCRdb ran MiXCR on the 5' RACE reads and lists one entry per CDR3 protein. The table shows tens of thousands of distinct CDR3 sequences, with around an eighth occurring only once. This sequence was found in an adult who was a healthcare worker with PCR-confirmed SARS-CoV-2 infection or an uninfected control (not recorded which). The rearrangement links TRBV18 to TRBJ2-3; D tentatively fits TRBD1 or TRBD2 (5 bases each). The source material was whole blood. The CDR3 coding sequence is TGTGCCAGCTCACCACCGGGACCCAACACAGATACGCAGTATTTT. It translates to CASSPPGPNTDTQYF.